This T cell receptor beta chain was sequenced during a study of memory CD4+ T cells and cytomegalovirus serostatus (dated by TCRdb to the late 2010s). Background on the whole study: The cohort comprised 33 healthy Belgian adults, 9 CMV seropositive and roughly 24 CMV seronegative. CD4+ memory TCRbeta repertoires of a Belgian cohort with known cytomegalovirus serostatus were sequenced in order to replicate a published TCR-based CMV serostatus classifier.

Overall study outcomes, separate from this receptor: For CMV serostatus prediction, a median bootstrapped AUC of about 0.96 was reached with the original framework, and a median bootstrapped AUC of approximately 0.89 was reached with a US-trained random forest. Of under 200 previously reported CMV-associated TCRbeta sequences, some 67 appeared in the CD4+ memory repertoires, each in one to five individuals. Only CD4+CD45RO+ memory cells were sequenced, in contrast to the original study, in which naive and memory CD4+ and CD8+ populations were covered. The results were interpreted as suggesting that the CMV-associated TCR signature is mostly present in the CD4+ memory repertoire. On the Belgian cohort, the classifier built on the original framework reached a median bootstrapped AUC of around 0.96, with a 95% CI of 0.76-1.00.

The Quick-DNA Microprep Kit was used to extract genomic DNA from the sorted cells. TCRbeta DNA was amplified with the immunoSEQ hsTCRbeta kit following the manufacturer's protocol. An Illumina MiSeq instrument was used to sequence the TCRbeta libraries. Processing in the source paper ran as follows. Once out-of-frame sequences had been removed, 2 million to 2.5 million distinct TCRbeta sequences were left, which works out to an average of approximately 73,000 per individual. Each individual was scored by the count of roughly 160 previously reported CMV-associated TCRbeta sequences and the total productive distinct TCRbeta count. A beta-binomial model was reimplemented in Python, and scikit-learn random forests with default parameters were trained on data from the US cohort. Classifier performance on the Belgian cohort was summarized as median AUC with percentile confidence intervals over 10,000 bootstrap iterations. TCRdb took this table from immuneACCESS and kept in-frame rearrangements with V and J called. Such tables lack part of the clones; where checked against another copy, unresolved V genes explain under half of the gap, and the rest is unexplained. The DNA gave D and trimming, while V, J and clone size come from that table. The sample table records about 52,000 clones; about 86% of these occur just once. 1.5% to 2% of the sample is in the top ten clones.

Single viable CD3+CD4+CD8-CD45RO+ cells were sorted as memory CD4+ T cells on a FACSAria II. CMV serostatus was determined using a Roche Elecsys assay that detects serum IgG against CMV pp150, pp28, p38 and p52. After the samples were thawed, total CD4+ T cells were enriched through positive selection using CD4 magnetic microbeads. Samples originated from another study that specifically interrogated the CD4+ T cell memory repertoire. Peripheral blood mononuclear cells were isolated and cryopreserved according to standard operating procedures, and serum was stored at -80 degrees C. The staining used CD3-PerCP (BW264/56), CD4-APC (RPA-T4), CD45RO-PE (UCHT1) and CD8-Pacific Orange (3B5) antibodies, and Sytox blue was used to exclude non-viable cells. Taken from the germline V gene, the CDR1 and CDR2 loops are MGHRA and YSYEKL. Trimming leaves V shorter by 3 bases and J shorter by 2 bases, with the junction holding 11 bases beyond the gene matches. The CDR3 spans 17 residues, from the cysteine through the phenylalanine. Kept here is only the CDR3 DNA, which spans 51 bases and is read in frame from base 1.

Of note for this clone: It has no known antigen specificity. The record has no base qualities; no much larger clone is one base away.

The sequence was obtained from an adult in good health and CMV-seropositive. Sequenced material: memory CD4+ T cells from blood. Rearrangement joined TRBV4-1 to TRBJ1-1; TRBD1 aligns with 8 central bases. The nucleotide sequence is TGCGCCAGCAGCCAGTTCCCGGGACAGGTAGGAAACACTGAAGCTTTCTTT. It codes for CASSQFPGQVGNTEAFF.